These 30 T cell receptor beta chains originate from one sample sequenced in a study of blood T cells in healthy people across ages. The use of a sample-barcoded 5' primer and a J-beta primer mix characterized a second PCR of roughly 6 to 12 cycles. Using its own MiXCR run on the 5' RACE reads, TCRdb lists one record per CDR3 protein. The table lists about 1 million distinct CDR3 sequences, roughly 45% of them singletons. Sequencing was performed on blood. These TCRs come from a woman aged 55-70 years in good health.

The gene calls are TRBV30 and TRBJ2-1; D may be TRBD2 (5 bases). The germline gives CDR1 GTSNPN, CDR2 SVGIG (reference sequence). The CDR3 has 14 amino acids. V lost 3 bases to trimming and J lost 0 bases, with 9 bases between them. The CDR3 sequence: CAWRDLSSYNEQFF. The DNA for the CDR3 is TGTGCCTGGAGGGACTTGAGCTCCTACAATGAGCAGTTCTTC.

The chain joins TRBV3-1 to TRBJ2-4; 10 bases agree with TRBD1. This CDR3 spans 14 amino acids. Germline V CDR1 and CDR2: LGHDT, YNNKEL (reference sequence). Germline trimming cut 5 bases from V and 8 bases from J; bases unmatched to any gene: 6. CDR3 sequence: CASSSGTGADIQYF. In nucleotides, the CDR3 is TGTGCCAGCAGCTCCGGGACAGGGGCTGACATTCAGTACTTC.

The chain uses TRBV6-2 or TRBV6-3 and TRBJ1-2, with D unresolved. The germline gives CDR1 MNHEY, CDR2 SVGEGT. The CDR3 consists of 12 residues. V lost 7 bases and J lost 2, with 8 bases in between. CDR3 protein: CASKTVNYGYTF. CDR3 DNA sequence: TGTGCCAGCAAAACAGTAAACTATGGCTACACCTTC.

The chain is built from TRBV6-2 or TRBV6-3 and TRBJ2-1; possible D gene TRBD2, 6 bases. The J call may be incorrect, as the DNA end agrees better with TRBJ2-7. Germline-derived CDR1 and CDR2 are MNHEY and SVGEGT. CDR3 length: 12 residues. Here the CDR3 reads CASWGVYNEQYF. CDR3 nucleotides: TGTGCCAGCTGGGGGGTCTACAATGAGCAGTACTTC.

This rearrangement joins TRBV29-1 to TRBJ2-7; 7 bases agree with TRBD1. There are 11 residues in the CDR3. Germline V gives CDR1 SQVTM, CDR2 ANQGSEA. Germline trimming cut 4 bases from V and 5 bases from J; bases unmatched to any gene: 2. CDR3 sequence (DNA): TGCAGCGTTGGAGGGGGCCACGAGCAGTACTTC. Protein: CSVGGGHEQYF.

The chain employs TRBV12-3 or TRBV12-4 and TRBJ2-3; 14 bases are shared with TRBD2. V lost 1 base, J lost 5 bases, and 14 bases stayed unmatched. The CDR3 totals 20 residues. CDR3 amino acids: CASSLVGTSGRRGIGDTQYF. For the CDR3, the DNA is TGTGCCAGCAGTTTAGTCGGGACTAGCGGGAGAAGGGGGATTGGAGATACGCAGTATTTT.

The chain recombines TRBV14 with TRBJ2-5; TRBD1 or TRBD2 may be the D gene (5 bases each). CDR1 is SGHDN and CDR2 is FVKESK in the germline V gene. Trimming shortened V by 0 bases and J by 4 bases, and 15 bases separated the two germline ends. CDR3 size: 16 residues. DNA of the CDR3: TGTGCCAGCAGCCAAGATGTTTCGGGGCTCGGAGAGACCCAGTACTTC. It yields the protein CASSQDVSGLGETQYF. The full variable domain, completed using reference TRBV14 and TRBJ2-5, is EAGVTQFPSHSVIEKGQTVTLRCDPISGHDNLYWYRRVMGKEIKFLLHFVKESKQDESGMPNNRFLAERTGGTYSTLKVQPAELEDSGVYFCASSQDVSGLGETQYFGPGTRLLVL.

This sequence joins TRBV6-4 and TRBJ2-2; D unresolved. The CDR3 contains 13 residues. Per germline, CDR1 MRHNA and CDR2 SNTAGT. V gave up 6 bases and J gave up 7 bases, with 12 bases separating them. The CDR3 protein is CASSAGFGGELFF. The DNA of the CDR3 is TGTGCCAGCAGCGCCGGGTTTGGCGGGGAGCTGTTTTTT.

This clonotype was seen a handful of times. The J gene is TRBJ1-1, the V gene TRBV7-2; TRBD1 matches 9 bases. The CDR3 consists of 15 residues. CDR1 is SGHTA and CDR2 is FQGNSA in the germline V gene. J gave up 6 bases and V 6 bases, and 11 bases lay outside the gene matches. In DNA form, the CDR3 reads TGTGCCAGCAGACAAAGGACAGGGGCAACCGCTGAAGCTTTCTTT. Its protein product is CASRQRTGATAEAFF.

The chain employs TRBV5-1 and TRBJ1-5, with D possibly matching TRBD1 (5 bases). CDR1 and CDR2 from the germline V gene are SGHRS and YFSETQ. The CDR3 extends over 14 amino acids. Trimming shortened V by 2 bases and J by 6 bases, and 12 bases separated the two germline ends. CDR3 DNA: TGCGCCAGCAGCTTTGGGGGTGATGGTCAGCCCCAGCATTTT. This codes for CASSFGGDGQPQHF.

Only a few counts were recorded for this clonotype. This rearrangement joins TRBV6-1 to TRBJ2-5; 9 nucleotides line up with TRBD1. This CDR3 contains 15 residues. Looked up from germline, CDR1 is MNHNS and CDR2 is SASEGT. V was pared by 6 bases and J by 4 bases, with 9 bases of the junction left unmatched. The CDR3 loop reads CASRKPGQGRETQYF. CDR3 nucleotide sequence: TGTGCCAGCAGAAAACCGGGACAGGGAAGAGAGACCCAGTACTTC.

This clonotype was seen ten or more times. The chain joins TRBV14 to TRBJ2-7; unclear D gene. The germline V gene encodes CDR1 SGHDN and CDR2 FVKESK. V lost 3 bases, J lost 3 bases, and 3 bases lay in between. The CDR3 runs 11 residues. The CDR3 spells CASSHNYEQYF. The CDR3, as DNA: TGTGCCAGCAGCCACAACTACGAGCAGTACTTC. Complete variable domain (other parts from reference TRBV14 and TRBJ2-7): EAGVTQFPSHSVIEKGQTVTLRCDPISGHDNLYWYRRVMGKEIKFLLHFVKESKQDESGMPNNRFLAERTGGTYSTLKVQPAELEDSGVYFCASSHNYEQYFGPGTRLTVT.

The chain uses TRBV18 and TRBJ2-7; TRBD1 is a possible D gene (5 bases). The CDR3 is 15 amino acids. Trimming left V 3 bases short and J 0 bases short, with 12 bases between. Germline V gene data show CDR1 as KGHSH and CDR2 as LQKENI. CDR3 region: CASSPTHDSSYEQYF. In nucleotides, the CDR3 is TGTGCCAGCTCACCCACCCATGACAGCTCCTACGAGCAGTACTTC. Together with reference TRBV18 and TRBJ2-7, the CDR3 gives the full variable domain: NAGVMQNPRHLVRRRGQEARLRCSPMKGHSHVYWYRQLPEEGLKFMVYLQKENIIDESGMPKERFSAEFPKEGPSILRIQQVVRGDSAAYFCASSPTHDSSYEQYFGPGTRLTVT.

This clonotype has more than one count but fewer than ten. The rearrangement joins TRBV20-1 to TRBJ2-1; no reliable D call. Deletions cut 5 bases from V and 9 bases from J, with 17 bases between. Germline V lookup: CDR1 DFQATT, CDR2 SNEGSKA (reference sequence). The CDR3 has 13 residues. CDR3 in DNA: TGCAGTGCTCCTTGGGTTAGTAGCATTGAGCAGTTCTTC. Residues: CSAPWVSSIEQFF.

This chain joins TRBV2 and TRBJ2-7; D uncertain. The CDR3 spans 12 residues. V was clipped by 4 bases and J by 12 bases, with 16 bases between them. CDR1 and CDR2 (germline): SNHLY, FYNNEI. DNA for the CDR3: TGTGCCAGCAGTGGATTGCCGGGTCTGGGGTACTTC. It yields the protein CASSGLPGLGYF.

This clonotype showed up just a few times. The chain uses TRBV20-1 and TRBJ2-1, with TRBD2 matching 8 bases. V trimming: 7 bases; J trimming: 6 bases; junction bases outside the gene matches: 8. The germline V gene encodes CDR1 DFQATT and CDR2 SNEGSKA (reference sequence). This CDR3 spans 13 amino acids. CDR3 DNA: TGCAGTGGAAGTAGCGGGGCCTCCAATGAGCAGTTCTTC. As protein: CSGSSGASNEQFF.

This chain links TRBV27 with TRBJ1-2; 8 bases fit TRBD1. Trimming cost V 4 bases and J 4 bases; bases outside gene matches: 2. CDR3 length equals 13 residues. Germline V CDR1 and CDR2: MNHEY, SMNVEV (reference sequence). The CDR3 is CASSYGTGYGYTF. The CDR3 DNA follows: TGTGCCAGCAGTTACGGGACAGGCTATGGCTACACCTTC.

The J gene is TRBJ2-1, the V gene TRBV2; D might be TRBD2 (5 bases). The germline V gene has CDR1 SNHLY and CDR2 FYNNEI. The CDR3 spans 12 residues. The V end was cut by 8 bases, the J end by 9 bases, with 14 bases between. CDR3 nucleotide sequence: TGTGCCAGCGGTGGGAGCTATACTGAGCAGTTCTTC. It is translated as CASGGSYTEQFF.

The gene calls are TRBV6-2 or TRBV6-3 and TRBJ2-5, with D possibly TRBD2 on 5 matching bases. Matching the DNA end better, TRBJ2-7 makes the J call doubtful. Per germline, CDR1 MNHEY and CDR2 SVGEGT. The CDR3 extends over 13 amino acids. In nucleotides, the CDR3 is TGTGCCAGCAGTGACTATCCAGGCACCGAGCAGTACTTC. This sequence encodes CASSDYPGTEQYF.

The chain employs TRBV11-2 and TRBJ2-6; no reliable D call. Germline CDR1 and CDR2: SGHAT and FQNNGV. Trimming cost V 3 bases and J 2 bases, with 8 bases left between them. The CDR3 totals 15 residues. The CDR3 loop is CASSFLGPGANVLTF. CDR3 DNA: TGTGCCAGCAGCTTTTTAGGGCCTGGGGCCAACGTCCTGACTTTC.

CDR3 sequence: CASSSDDRDRGLDGTEAFF. CDR3 coding DNA: TGTGCCAGCAGCTCCGACGACCGGGACAGGGGGCTCGATGGCACTGAAGCTTTCTTT. The gene calls are TRBV9 and TRBJ1-1; the match to TRBD1 covers 12 bases. Germline loops: CDR1 SGDLS, CDR2 YYNGEE. With 4 bases clipped from V and 4 bases from J, the junction kept 17 bases outside the gene matches. CDR3 length equals 19 residues.

This clonotype was seen more than once but under ten times. The V and J genes are TRBV7-2 and TRBJ1-6, with 10 bases matching TRBD1. This CDR3 is built from 14 residues. Germline-derived CDR1 and CDR2 are SGHTA and FQGNSA. After removal of 6 bases from V and 8 bases from J, the junction contained 4 bases not matched to a gene. CDR3 residues: CASRGQGDYSPLHF. As DNA, the CDR3 is TGTGCCAGCAGAGGACAGGGGGATTATTCACCCCTCCACTTT.

The rearrangement joins TRBV15 to TRBJ2-3, with no clear D. This CDR3 comprises 15 residues. V was clipped by 3 bases and J by 0 bases, with 10 bases between them. Germline V lookup: CDR1 LNHNV, CDR2 YYDKDF (reference sequence). DNA of the CDR3: TGTGCCACCAGCAGCGAACCTCCTAGCACAGATACGCAGTATTTT. Its translation is CATSSEPPSTDTQYF.

The V gene is TRBV12-3 or TRBV12-4, the J gene TRBJ1-2; D might be TRBD1 (6 bases). The CDR3 has 14 residues. Trimming removed 5 bases at V and 6 bases at J, with 16 bases between. The DNA for the CDR3 is TGTGCCAGCAGTGCCAAATTAGGGGGGAATGGCTACACCTTC. It specifies CASSAKLGGNGYTF.

J is TRBJ2-5 and V is TRBV29-1, with D maybe TRBD1 (8 bases). CDR3 length: 12 amino acids. CDR1 is SQVTM and CDR2 is ANQGSEA in the germline V gene. V was clipped by 7 bases and J by 11 bases, with 20 bases between them. CDR3 sequence reads: CSGTGRGVGQYF. The CDR3 nucleotides are TGCAGCGGGACAGGGAGGGGGGTAGGGCAGTACTTC.

This chain connects TRBV24-1 to TRBJ2-1; TRBD2 matches 8 bases. Germline V gene lookup returns CDR1 KGHDR and CDR2 SFDVKD. CDR3 length: 16 residues. V trimming: 3 bases; J trimming: 8 bases; junction bases outside the gene matches: 11. This CDR3 is CATSDPSSGSRDEQFF. The DNA for the CDR3 is TGTGCCACCAGTGATCCGAGCAGCGGGAGTCGGGATGAGCAGTTCTTC.

This clonotype came up a few times. The chain has TRBV13 and TRBJ2-7; 7 nucleotides align to TRBD2. The assigned J gene may be wrong: the sequence end matches TRBJ2-5 better. The CDR3 loop spans 16 amino acids. CDR1 and CDR2 (germline): PRHDT, FYEKMQ (reference sequence). CDR3 sequence: CASSRYRTRGGETQYF. The CDR3 DNA follows: TGTGCCAGCAGCCGCTACCGGACTAGGGGCGGTGAGACCCAGTACTTC.

A word on this clonotype: This may come from a read error, since a much larger clone is one base off. This sequence joins TRBV29-1 and TRBJ1-2; D may be TRBD1 (6 bases). This CDR3 is 14 amino acids long. CDR1 is SQVTM and CDR2 is ANQGSEA in the germline V gene. CDR3 loop: CSVEEFSTGSGYIF. CDR3 nucleotide sequence: TGCAGCGTTGAAGAGTTTAGTACAGGGAGTGGCTACATCTTC.

This clonotype has more than one count but fewer than ten. The genes are TRBV27 and TRBJ1-4, with D tentatively TRBD1 (6 bases). Germline V gene sequence: CDR1 MNHEY, CDR2 SMNVEV (reference sequence). The V end lost 6 bases, the J end lost 13 bases, and 24 bases lay between the germline ends. The CDR3 covers 15 residues. CDR3 nucleotides: TGTGCCAGCAGATCTCGACAGGCGTTCTCGGGGAGACTGTTTTTT. This translates into CASRSRQAFSGRLFF.

This chain uses TRBV7-9 with TRBJ1-2; no clear D gene. Germline V CDR1 and CDR2: SEHNR, FQNEAQ (reference sequence). CDR3 length: 14 residues. V lost 6 bases and J 2 bases, leaving 13 bases between the germline ends. CDR3 sequence: CASSERAGNYGYTF. In nucleotides, the CDR3 is TGTGCCAGCAGTGAAAGGGCGGGGAACTATGGCTACACCTTC.